The entry that follows covers one TCR beta chain sequence. The antigen remains undetermined. The sample originates from a study of response to subunit inactivated influenza vaccine. Germline CDR1 and CDR2: MDHEN and SYDVKM. The trim removed 6 bases at V and 0 bases at J, leaving 7 bases unmatched. The CDR3 is made up of 17 amino acids. Study conclusions and caveats: New T cells are recruited in small numbers by each seasonal influenza vaccination, according to the authors' suggestion.

TCRdb reanalysed the RT-PCR reads using MiXCR and keeps one entry per CDR3 protein. The data contain approximately 730,000 distinct CDR3 sequences, approximately 15% of them singletons. This sample comprised PBMCs from blood, obtained around 14 days before vaccination. The sequence was collected from a man aged 50-59 years who received an inactivated influenza vaccine. The rearrangement uses TRBV28 and TRBJ2-2, with 10 bases identical to TRBD2. CDR3 DNA: TGTGCCAGCAGGATCCGACTAGCGGGCGCGAACACCGGGGAGCTGTTTTTT. This sequence encodes CASRIRLAGANTGELFF. The whole variable domain, remainder taken from reference TRBV28 and TRBJ2-2, is DVKVTQSSRYLVKRTGEKVFLECVQDMDHENMFWYRQDPGLGLRLIYFSYDVKMKEKGDIPEGYSVSREKKERFSLILESASTNQTSMYLCASRIRLAGANTGELFFGEGSRLTVL.